What follows are 6 T cell receptor beta chains derived from one specimen sequenced in a study of blood T cell repertoires in COVID-19 (dated by TCRdb to 2020 to 2022). Receptors were amplified or captured by the immunoSEQ multiplex PCR assay. The table comes from immuneACCESS by way of TCRdb, which keeps in-frame sequences with V and J called. Part of the clones is missing from these tables; in studies checked, under half for an unresolved V gene and the rest for unknown reasons. The sample includes 120,000 or so clones, with more than 70% observed a single time. The ten largest clones add up to over 6.5% of the sample. The sample was peripheral blood. The receptors shown here come from a human donor in a cohort sampled during active COVID-19.

The genes are TRBV7-9 and TRBJ2-7, with a weak D call TRBD2 (6 bases). There are 12 residues in the CDR3. The germline V gene has CDR1 SEHNR and CDR2 FQNEAQ (reference sequence). V was cut by 5 bases and J by 9 bases, with 14 bases left in between. CDR3 loop: CASSLPRGGQYF. In nucleotides, the CDR3 is TGTGCCAGCAGCCTCCCGCGGGGTGGGCAGTACTTC.

The V and J genes are TRBV30 and TRBJ2-7; weak D call: TRBD2 (5 bases). The germline V gene has CDR1 GTSNPN and CDR2 SVGIG (reference sequence). The V end was cut by 3 bases, the J end by 0 bases, with 12 bases between. CDR3 size: 14 residues. CDR3 in amino acids: CAWRLRESSYEQYF. The CDR3 bases are TGTGCCTGGAGGCTGAGGGAGAGCTCCTACGAGCAGTACTTC.

This clone was seen once. This chain uses TRBV19 with TRBJ2-1; 10 nucleotides match TRBD1. Trimming removed 10 bases from V and 6 bases from J; junction bases left unmatched: 9. The CDR3 has 14 residues. CDR1 and CDR2 (germline): LNHDA, SQIVND (reference sequence). CDR3 amino acids: CATTGTGVSNEQFF. DNA for the CDR3: TGTGCCACTACCGGGACAGGGGTAAGCAATGAGCAGTTCTTC.

The chain employs TRBV2 and TRBJ1-2; D not certain. CDR1 and CDR2 from the germline V gene are SNHLY and FYNNEI. CDR3 size: 12 residues. The V gene lost 6 bases and the J gene lost 4 bases, with 9 bases spanning the gap. CDR3 protein: CASRSSPYGYTF. The CDR3 region has the DNA TGTGCCAGCAGATCGTCCCCCTATGGCTACACCTTC.

This clone occurred a few times. The chain carries TRBV27 and TRBJ1-5; tentatively, D is TRBD1 (6 bases). Germline values: CDR1 MNHEY, CDR2 SMNVEV (reference sequence). Trimming took 6 bases from V and 5 from J, leaving 14 bases between them. The CDR3 extends over 14 amino acids. Here the CDR3 reads CASSFTGRDQPQHF. CDR3 DNA: TGTGCCAGCAGCTTTACAGGGCGCGATCAGCCCCAGCATTTT.

The rearrangement links TRBV12-5 to TRBJ2-5; the match to TRBD2 covers 8 bases. Losses at the gene ends were 1 base for V and 5 bases for J; bases not matched to a gene: 6. This CDR3 has 15 residues. CDR1 and CDR2 from the germline V gene are LGHNT and FRNRAP. The CDR3 reads CASGLAGGGSETQYF. The CDR3 DNA reads as TGTGCTAGTGGTTTGGCCGGCGGGGGGTCGGAGACCCAGTACTTC.